What follows are 27 T cell receptor beta chains derived from one specimen sequenced in a study of beta chain features in type 1 diabetes. Their specific antigens are unknown. Study-wide results and limits: Moderate yet significant TCRB CDR3 shortening was seen in Type 1 diabetes patients in all four CD4+ subsets.

Reverse transcription of all isolated RNA meant that expressed TCRB transcripts were sequenced. Assay used: immunoSEQ multiplex PCR; TCRdb lists only in-frame clones, some missing. The data hold approximately 600,000 clones, with around 12% observed a single time. Specimen: naive CD4+ T cells from blood. Receptor source: a man younger than 45 with type 1 diabetes.

The sample holds a few counts of this clone. V gene TRBV4-3 combines with J gene TRBJ1-6, with 11 bases identical to TRBD1. Trimming removed 1 base from V and 10 bases from J; junction bases left unmatched: 6. Germline V gives CDR1 LGHNA, CDR2 YSLEER. The CDR3 is 16 residues long. For the CDR3, the DNA is TGCGCCAGCAGCCAAGGGACAGGGGGCCCGGGGTCACCCCTCCACTTT. This codes for CASSQGTGGPGSPLHF.

This chain joins TRBV2 and TRBJ2-7, with TRBD1 identical over 12 bases. CDR3 length: 14 residues. Per the germline V gene, CDR1 is SNHLY and CDR2 is FYNNEI. V lost 7 bases to trimming and J lost 6 bases; unmatched junction nucleotides: 7. The CDR3 reads CASMGQGAIGEQYF. CDR3 nucleotide sequence: TGTGCCAGCATGGGACAGGGGGCAATTGGCGAGCAGTACTTC.

This clone was seen ten or more times. This chain's CDR3 is CASSLGTAELFF. CDR3 coding DNA: TGTGCCAGCAGCTTAGGGACGGCGGAACTGTTTTTT. The chain has TRBV7-9 and TRBJ1-4; D not resolved. The CDR3 spans 12 residues. The germline V gene encodes CDR1 SEHNR and CDR2 FQNEAQ (reference sequence). V lost 1 base to trimming and J lost 12 bases, with 9 bases between them.

This clone was observed a handful of times. The chain couples TRBV5-4 to TRBJ2-1, with no clear D. CDR1 is SGHNT and CDR2 is YYREEE in the germline V gene (reference sequence). V lost 0 bases and J lost 3, with 4 bases in between. CDR3 size: 13 residues. CDR3 DNA sequence: TGTGCCAGCAGCTTGGGGGGCTACAATGAGCAGTTCTTC. Translated, it gives CASSLGGYNEQFF. Using reference TRBV5-4 and TRBJ2-1 for the parts outside the CDR3, the full variable domain is ETGVTQSPTHLIKTRGQQVTLRCSSQSGHNTVSWYQQALGQGPQFIFQYYREEENGRGNFPPRFSGLQFPNYSSELNVNALELDDSALYLCASSLGGYNEQFFGPGTRLTVL.

The V gene is TRBV6-5, the J gene TRBJ1-5, with D maybe TRBD1 (5 bases). This CDR3 region has 16 residues. With 0 bases removed from V and 1 base from J, the gap between germline ends came to 10 bases. Germline V gene data show CDR1 as MNHEY and CDR2 as SVGAGI. This CDR3 reads CASSYSRGRSNQPQHF. CDR3 coding DNA: TGTGCCAGCAGTTACTCAAGGGGTAGGAGCAATCAGCCCCAGCATTTT.

This clone was picked up a small number of times. The chain is built from TRBV28 and TRBJ1-2; the D is unclear. Germline V gives CDR1 MDHEN, CDR2 SYDVKM. The CDR3 contains 16 residues. With 5 bases removed from V and 0 bases from J, the gap between germline ends came to 16 bases. This chain's CDR3 is CASSKGGFGANYGYTF. For the CDR3, the DNA is TGTGCCAGCAGTAAAGGAGGGTTCGGAGCTAACTATGGCTACACCTTC.

This clone showed up just a few times. The gene calls are TRBV7-9 and TRBJ2-1; perhaps D is TRBD1 or TRBD2 (7 bases each). The CDR3 has 15 residues. Deletions cut 4 bases from V and 10 bases from J, with 20 bases between. Looked up from germline, CDR1 is SEHNR and CDR2 is FQNEAQ (reference sequence). The DNA for the CDR3 is TGTGCCAGCAGCTGGGAAGCCAGGGGGGGCAACGAGCAGTTCTTC. It is translated as CASSWEARGGNEQFF.

The chain combines TRBV30 with TRBJ1-3, with TRBD1 matching over 8 bases. The V segment lost 5 bases and the J segment 4 bases; nucleotides outside the gene matches: 7. The CDR3 has 14 amino acids. Germline V lookup: CDR1 GTSNPN, CDR2 SVGIG (reference sequence). CDR3 sequence reads: CAWGQGHRGNTIYF. The CDR3 DNA reads TGTGCCTGGGGACAGGGACACAGGGGAAACACCATATATTTT. Based on the CDR3 plus reference TRBV30 and TRBJ1-3, the full variable domain is SQTIHQWPATLVQPVGSPLSLECTVEGTSNPNLYWYRQAAGRGLQLLFYSVGIGQISSEVPQNLSASRPQDRQFILSSKKLLLSDSGFYLCAWGQGHRGNTIYFGEGSWLTVV.

V is TRBV18 and J is TRBJ2-1; possible D gene TRBD1, 5 bases. Trimming cost V 2 bases and J 7 bases, with 15 bases left between them. The CDR3 is 15 amino acids. From germline, CDR1 is KGHSH and CDR2 LQKENI. The CDR3 sequence: CASSPGQGEMNEQFF. The CDR3 DNA reads TGTGCCAGCTCACCAGGGCAGGGTGAGATGAATGAGCAGTTCTTC.

This clone was recorded a few times. V usage is TRBV29-1 and J usage is TRBJ1-4; maybe TRBD1 (5 bases). The germline gives CDR1 SQVTM, CDR2 ANQGSEA. The CDR3 loop spans 11 amino acids. CDR3 sequence: CTGGNGEKLFF. The CDR3 DNA reads as TGCACCGGGGGGAACGGTGAAAAACTGTTTTTT.

CDR3 sequence: CASRVGGPLNTEAFF. CDR3 sequence (DNA): TGTGCCAGCAGAGTGGGGGGCCCCTTGAACACTGAAGCTTTCTTT. The V gene is TRBV5-6, the J gene TRBJ1-1; D may be TRBD1 (6 bases). Germline CDR1 and CDR2: SGHDT and YYEEEE. Trimming pared 5 bases from V and 0 bases from J, leaving 14 bases between. The CDR3 contains 15 residues.

The J gene is TRBJ2-7, the V gene TRBV7-2, with a tentative D call TRBD2 (5 bases). The CDR3 is 14 residues long. V was shortened by 5 bases and J by 0 bases, with 11 bases between the two germline ends. Germline lookup yields CDR1 SGHTA and CDR2 FQGNSA. CDR3 region: CASSPSSGSYEQYF. The CDR3 DNA is TGTGCCAGCAGCCCCTCCAGCGGCTCCTACGAGCAGTACTTC.

There are a few counts of this clone. This sequence joins TRBV29-1 and TRBJ1-2, with 9 positions matching TRBD1. With 3 bases clipped from V and 7 bases from J, the junction kept 6 bases outside the gene matches. This CDR3 contains 13 residues. Looked up from germline, CDR1 is SQVTM and CDR2 is ANQGSEA. CDR3 in DNA: TGCAGCGTTGAGCTAGGACAGGGGACTGGCTACACCTTC. Amino acid sequence: CSVELGQGTGYTF.

The chain combines TRBV5-1 with TRBJ1-2, with D unclear. The CDR3 is 14 residues long. Looked up from germline, CDR1 is SGHRS and CDR2 is YFSETQ. Trimming took 0 bases from V and 2 from J, leaving 8 bases between them. CDR3 loop: CASSLDGLNYGYTF. In DNA form, the CDR3 reads TGCGCCAGCAGCTTGGATGGGTTGAACTATGGCTACACCTTC.

CDR3 nucleotide sequence: TGTGCCAGCACAAGTGGGACAGGGGGATTTCAGGGCTACACCTTC. It specifies CASTSGTGGFQGYTF. The V call is TRBV6-1, the J call TRBJ1-2; 11 positions match TRBD1. V shed 7 bases and J 8 bases; nucleotides not matched to a gene: 12. Per germline, CDR1 MNHNS and CDR2 SASEGT. The CDR3 extends over 15 amino acids.

CDR3 sequence: CASSALTGRGTEAFF. The DNA of the CDR3 is TGTGCCAGCAGCGCATTAACAGGGAGGGGGACTGAAGCTTTCTTT. The V call is TRBV9, the J call TRBJ1-1; possibly TRBD1 for D (6 bases). V gave up 3 bases and J gave up 5 bases, with 17 bases separating them. From germline, CDR1 is SGDLS and CDR2 YYNGEE. The CDR3 has 15 amino acids.

The V gene is TRBV18, the J gene TRBJ2-7, with 7 nucleotides matching TRBD1. Trimming cost V 3 bases and J 4 bases; bases outside gene matches: 6. CDR1 KGHSH and CDR2 LQKENI come from the germline V gene. This CDR3 has 14 amino acids. The CDR3 coding sequence is TGTGCCAGCTCACCTCCGACAGGGCTGTACGAGCAGTACTTC. Its protein product is CASSPPTGLYEQYF.

This clone came up a few times. The chain combines TRBV9 with TRBJ2-1; D gene uncertain. V shed 0 bases and J shed 8 bases, with 6 bases lying between them. Germline V gene data show CDR1 as SGDLS and CDR2 as YYNGEE. CDR3 length: 12 residues. The CDR3 loop reads CASSVEGYEQFF. The CDR3 nucleotides read TGTGCCAGCAGCGTAGAAGGATATGAGCAGTTCTTC.

This clone was counted only a few times. This chain connects TRBV6-1 to TRBJ2-3; D may be TRBD1 (6 bases). Germline CDR1 MNHNS, CDR2 SASEGT. Trimming stripped 4 bases from V and 4 bases from J, with 18 bases between. This CDR3 has 16 residues. In DNA form, the CDR3 reads TGTGCCAGCAGTGGAAGGGGGAGCGCTTTCGCAGATACGCAGTATTTT. Translation gives CASSGRGSAFADTQYF.

This clone turned up a few times. This chain links TRBV6-6 with TRBJ2-5; 7 bases match TRBD2. V dropped 9 bases and J dropped 2; count of bases not matched to a gene: 3. The CDR3 has 12 residues. Germline-derived CDR1 and CDR2 are MNHNY and SVGAGI (reference sequence). The CDR3 nucleotides are TGTGCCAGTGCGGGGGATCAAGAGACCCAGTACTTC. Encoded protein: CASAGDQETQYF.

This clone was seen a handful of times. The chain joins TRBV9 to TRBJ1-2; 7 bases fit TRBD1. The length of the CDR3 is 18 residues. V shed 0 bases, J shed 2 bases, and the junction held 13 bases outside the gene matches. CDR1 is SGDLS and CDR2 is YYNGEE in the germline V gene. This CDR3 is CASSVDPGRGFVNYGYTF. DNA for the CDR3: TGTGCCAGCAGCGTAGATCCTGGCAGGGGGTTCGTCAACTATGGCTACACCTTC.

This clone was observed a handful of times. This chain uses TRBV4-2 with TRBJ1-1, with D possibly matching TRBD1 (5 bases). The CDR3 has 16 residues. V lost 0 bases and J lost 3, with 14 bases in between. CDR1 is LGHNA, CDR2 YNFKEQ, per germline. The CDR3 sequence: CASSQEWRQGYTEAFF. The CDR3 region has the DNA TGTGCCAGCAGCCAAGAATGGCGGCAGGGTTACACTGAAGCTTTCTTT.

This clone came up a few times. V usage is TRBV7-9 and J usage is TRBJ2-5; perhaps TRBD1 as D (6 bases). Trimming took 2 bases from V and 1 from J, leaving 11 bases between them. Germline CDR1 is SEHNR and CDR2 is FQNEAQ (reference sequence). CDR3 size: 15 residues. This chain's CDR3 is CASSLLGGSQETQYF. The CDR3 region has the DNA TGTGCCAGCAGCTTATTAGGGGGATCCCAAGAGACCCAGTACTTC.

The chain recombines TRBV7-9 with TRBJ2-3, with 7 bases matching TRBD2. There are 15 residues in the CDR3. J gave up 0 bases and V 5 bases, and 5 bases lay outside the gene matches. Germline V lookup: CDR1 SEHNR, CDR2 FQNEAQ (reference sequence). The CDR3 here is CASSLPGGSTDTQYF. The CDR3 nucleotides are TGTGCCAGCAGCCTTCCGGGAGGAAGCACAGATACGCAGTATTTT.

V is TRBV19 and J is TRBJ2-7; 8 bases fit TRBD2. After removal of 1 base from V and 5 bases from J, the junction contained 10 bases not matched to a gene. The CDR3 covers 16 residues. Germline assignment: CDR1 LNHDA and CDR2 SQIVND (reference sequence). The DNA of the CDR3 is TGTGCCAGTAGTATAGGACTCACTTCGGGAGGGAACGAGCAGTACTTC. This codes for CASSIGLTSGGNEQYF. The entire variable domain, with the rest obtained from reference TRBV19 and TRBJ2-7, is as follows: DGGITQSPKYLFRKEGQNVTLSCEQNLNHDAMYWYRQDPGQGLRLIYYSQIVNDFQKGDIAEGYSVSREKKESFPLTVTSAQKNPTAFYLCASSIGLTSGGNEQYFGPGTRLTVT.

V is TRBV2 and J is TRBJ2-7; 9 bases are shared with TRBD1. CDR1 and CDR2 (germline): SNHLY, FYNNEI. This CDR3 is built from 14 residues. V lost 9 bases and J lost 1; bases outside the gene matches: 7. CDR3: CASASGTGSYEQYF. The CDR3 DNA is TGTGCCAGTGCCTCCGGGACAGGGTCCTACGAGCAGTACTTC. The entire variable domain, with the rest obtained from reference TRBV2 and TRBJ2-7, is as follows: EPEVTQTPSHQVTQMGQEVILRCVPISNHLYFYWYRQILGQKVEFLVSFYNNEISEKSEIFDDQFSVERPDGSNFTLKIRSTKLEDSAMYFCASASGTGSYEQYFGPGTRLTVT.

This clone turned up a few times. The V and J genes are TRBV29-1 and TRBJ2-3; D is possibly TRBD2 (5 bases). CDR1 and CDR2 from the germline V gene are SQVTM and ANQGSEA. V dropped 7 bases and J dropped 6 bases, with 8 bases sitting between them. The CDR3 totals 10 residues. The DNA for the CDR3 is TGCAGCGCCGGGATCGATACGCAGTATTTT. This sequence encodes CSAGIDTQYF.